This entry lists 5 T cell receptor beta chains sequenced from one sample in a study of blood T cells in healthy people across ages (dated by TCRdb to between 2014 and 2016). The receptor library was made with 5' RACE. TCRdb shows the sequencer as Illumina HiSeq 2500. A second PCR of about 6 to 12 cycles was performed with a sample-barcoded 5' primer and a J-beta primer mix. TCRdb handled the public reads itself, with Q25 trimming in fastp and clone calling in MiXCR, and kept productive beta chains. Merged by CDR3 protein, the rows form single entries marked with the most common genes and DNA. This sample has 750,000 or so distinct CDR3 sequences in its table, and roughly 25% of those were observed once. 8% to 10% of the sample lies in the top ten. These same records also appear under a second study, on T cells of mothers and their children.

The specimen was blood. The receptor source for this set is a boy between 5 and 17 years old in good health.

The gene calls are TRBV25-1 and TRBJ2-7; 9 bases agree with TRBD1. V lost 2 bases and J lost 5; bases outside the gene matches: 7. The CDR3 totals 15 residues. Looked up from germline, CDR1 is MGHDK and CDR2 is SYGVNS. The CDR3, as DNA: TGTGCCAGCAGTGAAGCGCCGGGACAGGGTGACGAGCAGTACTTC. This translates into CASSEAPGQGDEQYF.

The rearrangement joins TRBV12-3 or TRBV12-4 to TRBJ2-1; 11 nucleotides align to TRBD1. CDR3 length: 14 amino acids. Trimming at V came to 7 bases and at J to 6 bases, leaving 5 bases not matched to a gene. CDR3 in amino acids: CASNLDRGPNEQFF. The CDR3 DNA follows: TGTGCCAGCAACTTGGACAGGGGGCCCAATGAGCAGTTCTTC.

In this sample, this clonotype turned up a few times. The chain recombines TRBV11-2 with TRBJ2-1; possible D gene TRBD2, 6 bases. V lost 0 bases and J lost 8, with 14 bases in between. The CDR3 runs to 15 residues. CDR1 is SGHAT and CDR2 is FQNNGV in the germline V gene. The CDR3 sequence: CASSLDIGRIYEQFF. The CDR3 DNA reads as TGTGCCAGCAGCTTAGACATCGGGAGAATCTATGAGCAGTTCTTC.

This clonotype has just a few counts. This chain uses TRBV7-9 with TRBJ2-1; D ambiguous. V lost 2 bases, J lost 9 bases, and 5 bases lay in between. CDR1 is SEHNR and CDR2 is FQNEAQ in the germline V gene (reference sequence). This CDR3 has 11 amino acids. This chain's CDR3 is CASSLSSEQFF. The CDR3 coding sequence is TGTGCCAGCAGCTTATCTTCTGAGCAGTTCTTC.

The chain recombines TRBV20-1 with TRBJ2-3; a possible D gene is TRBD1 (5 bases). Germline V lookup: CDR1 DFQATT, CDR2 SNEGSKA (reference sequence). The CDR3 spans 13 residues. The CDR3 region has the DNA TGCAGCCAATCAGGGTTCAGCACAGATACGCAGTATTTT. Protein: CSQSGFSTDTQYF.